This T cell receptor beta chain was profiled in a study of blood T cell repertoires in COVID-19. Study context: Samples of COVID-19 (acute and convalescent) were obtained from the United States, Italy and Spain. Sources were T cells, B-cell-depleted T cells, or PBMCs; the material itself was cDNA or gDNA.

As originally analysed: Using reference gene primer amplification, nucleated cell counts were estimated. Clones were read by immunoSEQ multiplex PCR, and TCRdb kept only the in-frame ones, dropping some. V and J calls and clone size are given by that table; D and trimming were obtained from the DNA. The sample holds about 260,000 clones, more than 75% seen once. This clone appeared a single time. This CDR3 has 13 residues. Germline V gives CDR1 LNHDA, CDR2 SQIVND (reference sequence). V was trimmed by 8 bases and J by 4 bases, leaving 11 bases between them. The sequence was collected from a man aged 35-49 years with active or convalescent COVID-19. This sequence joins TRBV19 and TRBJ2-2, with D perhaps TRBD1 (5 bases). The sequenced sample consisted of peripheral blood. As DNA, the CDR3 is TGTGCCAGTGGTCAGGGCTTCACCGGGGAGCTGTTTTTT. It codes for CASGQGFTGELFF.